This record looks at one T cell receptor (beta chain) sequence and its context. The entry originates in a study of control samples from healthy donors and cancer patients. The repertoire was sequenced with immunoSEQ multiplex PCR; TCRdb's copy has only in-frame clones and lacks some. The sample consists of 70,000 or so clones, around 84% of them appearing once. The CDR3 runs to 13 residues. V gave up 4 bases and J gave up 3 bases; unmatched junction bases: 0. The V gene's germline CDR1 is MDHEN and CDR2 SYDVKM. The J gene is TRBJ2-7, the V gene TRBV28; 10 nucleotides match TRBD1. The specimen was blood. This sequence originates from a man in his forties or fifties in good health. The CDR3 sequence is CASSWDRGYEQYF. The CDR3 DNA is TGTGCCAGCAGTTGGGACAGGGGCTACGAGCAGTACTTC.